These 5 T cell receptor beta chains were all obtained from the same sample, sequenced in a study of T cell repertoires in cytomegalovirus infection. TCRdb reanalysed the reads using MiXCR and keeps one entry per CDR3 protein. The sample consists of 150,000 to 200,000 distinct CDR3 sequences, about 21% of them appearing once. Sequenced material: PBMCs. These receptors were taken from a human donor in good health (CMV status not recorded). Some clones in this sample may be carry-over from other donors' samples.

This clonotype was detected only a few times. The V gene is TRBV6-5, the J gene TRBJ1-1; 8 bases are shared with TRBD1. The CDR3 totals 13 residues. Per germline, CDR1 MNHEY and CDR2 SVGAGI. V lost 8 bases and J lost 3; bases outside the gene matches: 5. The CDR3 DNA reads as TGTGCCAGCCAGGACAGGGAGGACACTGAAGCTTTCTTT. It codes for CASQDREDTEAFF.

This clonotype was observed at least ten times. This chain connects TRBV7-9 to TRBJ2-7; 9 positions agree with TRBD2. Losses at the gene ends were 5 bases for V and 5 bases for J; bases not matched to a gene: 4. The V gene's germline CDR1 is SEHNR and CDR2 FQNEAQ (reference sequence). The CDR3 extends over 13 amino acids. CDR3: CASSRGGAHEQYF. CDR3 DNA sequence: TGTGCCAGCAGCCGCGGGGGGGCCCACGAGCAGTACTTC.

This chain uses TRBV19 with TRBJ2-7; D call uncertain. V was clipped by 6 bases and J by 2 bases, with 11 bases between them. The germline V gene encodes CDR1 LNHDA and CDR2 SQIVND (reference sequence). CDR3 length: 13 residues. As DNA, the CDR3 is TGTGCCAGTAGCCGGACGGTTACCTACGAGCAGTACTTC. This translates into CASSRTVTYEQYF.

This clonotype was seen a few times. This chain joins TRBV7-9 and TRBJ2-1; D gene uncertain. Germline-derived CDR1 and CDR2 are SEHNR and FQNEAQ (reference sequence). The V gene lost 2 bases and the J gene lost 9 bases, with 11 bases spanning the gap. The CDR3 has 13 amino acids. The CDR3 reads CASSLLLPPEQFF. The CDR3 DNA reads as TGTGCCAGCAGCTTATTGCTCCCCCCTGAGCAGTTCTTC. Looking up the rest from reference TRBV7-9 and TRBJ2-1 gives the full variable domain: DTGVSQNPRHKITKRGQNVTFRCDPISEHNRLYWYRQTLGQGPEFLTYFQNEAQLEKSRLLSDRFSAERPKGSFSTLEIQRTEQGDSAMYLCASSLLLPPEQFFGPGTRLTVL.

This clonotype appeared a few times. The CDR3 loop reads CASSEARSQPQHF. CDR3 DNA sequence: TGTGCCAGCAGTGAAGCGCGGTCTCAGCCCCAGCATTTT. This sequence joins TRBV2 and TRBJ1-5; D is unclear. Between the trimmed V and J ends, which lost 0 bases and 6 bases, there was a span of 6 bases. This CDR3 is built from 13 residues. Germline CDR1 SNHLY, CDR2 FYNNEI.